This T cell receptor (beta chain) was captured in a study of CXCR3-negative and CXCR3-positive naive CD8 T cells (dated by TCRdb to between 2018 and 2020). With respect to the entire study: About 150 million TRB reads were obtained in total, roughly 1.5 +/- 0.3 million reads per library. Data from roughly eleven donors, pooled across two independent experiments, went into the diversity and physicochemical repertoire analyses. TRBV-TRBJ cluster analysis included naive subsets from five or six donors and memory cells from 3 donors. The study at large found these results: Because surface CD5, which is linked to self-reactivity in mice, was comparable between the naive subsets, TCR interaction strength was also inferred from TRB CDR3 physicochemical properties. Within the same donor, TRBV-TRBJ usage looked similar between naive CXCR3-negative and CXCR3-positive cells, but memory cells had distinct patterns. Freshly isolated PBMCs were used for most assays because CXCR3 expression went down partially after cryopreservation. TRB CDR3s from CXCR3-positive naive cells showed higher hydrophobicity (lower Kidera factor 4), lower energy, and higher strength and volume indices than CXCR3-negative naive cells. Repertoire diversity was comparably high in both naive subsets but much lower in memory CD8+ T cells.

Each CD8+ T cell subset was flow-sorted in triplicate, with over 250,000 cells per subset placed directly into RLT lysis buffer. To exclude memory contaminants, naive CD8+ T cells were stringently defined as CD45RO-CCR7+CD27+CD95-. Standard density gradient centrifugation was used to isolate peripheral blood mononuclear cells from buffy coats. Naive CXCR3-negative and CXCR3-positive CD8+ T cells were flow-sorted on a FACSAria III. Total RNA was extracted from sorted cells with an RNeasy Mini Kit. This sample was sequenced with a NextSeq 550. The Human TCR Profiling Kit (MiLaboratory) was used to make UMI-labeled 5' RACE TRB cDNA libraries. The full amount of extracted RNA was used for cDNA synthesis, and the full amount of resulting cDNA was used for PCR amplification. Libraries were prepared in parallel with an identical number of PCR cycles. The authors' pipeline ran thus. About 54,000 +/- 9,700 unique UMI-labeled TRB cDNA molecules per library were extracted with MIGEC and MiXCR, with at least two reads per UMI required. On average, approximately 40,000 +/- 10,000 functional in-frame TRB CDR3 nucleotide clonotypes lacking stop codons were found per library. Diversity metrics, including normalized Shannon-Wiener and Chao1, were computed in VDJtools after downsampling to 5000 UMI-labeled TRB molecules per sample. VDJtools was used to calculate clonotype-size-weighted physicochemical properties of the central five CDR3 residues, namely interaction energy, strength, volume and Kidera factor 4. One entry per CDR3 protein sequence results from the TCRdb reprocessing of the reads, with DNA left out. Clone size and V and J calls follow TCRdb, not the original study. The sample table on file contains over 95,000 distinct CDR3 sequences. The top ten clones comprise less than 0.4% of the sample.

Of note for this clonotype: Its antigen has not been determined.

The germline V gene encodes CDR1 SQVTM and CDR2 ANQGSEA. Including cysteine and phenylalanine, the CDR3 has 14 amino acids. No DNA is listed. Sequencing input: naive CXCR3+ CD8+ T cells from blood. The cell subset or site label corresponds to: CD45RO-CCR7+CD27+CD95- naive CD8+ T cells expressing CXCR3 (TNR3+). The chain is encoded by TRBV29-1 joined to TRBJ2-5; the TRBD2 assignment by TCRdb is unverifiable without DNA. This clonotype was sampled from a human donor in good health. Some clones in this sample may be carry-over from other donors' samples. The CDR3 reads as follows: CSVDGLAGAETQYF.